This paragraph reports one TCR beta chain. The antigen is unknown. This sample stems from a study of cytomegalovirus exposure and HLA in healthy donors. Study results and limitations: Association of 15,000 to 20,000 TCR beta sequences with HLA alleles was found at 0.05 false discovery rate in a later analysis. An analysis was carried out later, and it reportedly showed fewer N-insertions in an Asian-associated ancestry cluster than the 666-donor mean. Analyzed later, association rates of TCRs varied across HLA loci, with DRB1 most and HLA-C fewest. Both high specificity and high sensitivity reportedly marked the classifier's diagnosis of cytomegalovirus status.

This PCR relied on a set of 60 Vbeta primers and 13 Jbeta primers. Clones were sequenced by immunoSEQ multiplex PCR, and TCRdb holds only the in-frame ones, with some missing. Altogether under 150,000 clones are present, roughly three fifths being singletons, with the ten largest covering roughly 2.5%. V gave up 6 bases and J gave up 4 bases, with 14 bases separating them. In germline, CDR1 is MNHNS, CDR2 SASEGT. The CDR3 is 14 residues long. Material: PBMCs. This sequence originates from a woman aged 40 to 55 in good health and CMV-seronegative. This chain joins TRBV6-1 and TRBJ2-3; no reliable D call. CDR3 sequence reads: CASRNPRLSDTQYF. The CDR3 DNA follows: TGTGCCAGCAGGAACCCTAGATTGTCAGATACGCAGTATTTT.